This T cell receptor beta chain derives from a study of cytomegalovirus exposure and HLA in healthy donors. The CDR3 covers 13 residues. Trimming removed 3 bases at V and 3 bases at J, with 6 bases between. Germline CDR1 LNHNV, CDR2 YYDKDF (reference sequence). As concerns this clone: Its antigen is currently unknown.

Vbeta (60) and Jbeta (13) primers were used in the PCR. The assay was immunoSEQ multiplex PCR, and TCRdb's table has in-frame clones only and misses some. The sample holds 200,000 to 250,000 clones, about 89% seen once. Study observations and caveats: The later analysis indicated that the majority of CMV-associated TCR beta chains appeared HLA-restricted.

Sequenced input: PBMCs. The receptor was isolated from a young woman in good health and CMV-seronegative. This chain connects TRBV15 to TRBJ1-5; D is ambiguous. Here the CDR3 DNA reads TGTGCCACCAGCAGCGACTTCAATCAGCCCCAGCATTTT. Translation gives CATSSDFNQPQHF.